These 19 T cell receptor beta chains came from one sample sequenced in a study of T cells in localized non-small cell lung cancer. Profiling relied on immunoSEQ multiplex PCR, and the TCRdb table lists in-frame clones only, not all of them. The sample has several thousand clones; roughly 24% are singletons. The sequences come from lung tumor tissue, collected before any cancer treatment. These receptors all stem from a man aged 35-69 years with stage II lung adenocarcinoma.

The CDR3 region has the DNA TGTGCCACCGTGGGTGAGGTCTCCTATAATTCACCCCTCCACTTT. Translated: CATVGEVSYNSPLHF. The chain uses TRBV28 and TRBJ1-6; D is ambiguous. In germline, CDR1 is MDHEN, CDR2 SYDVKM. The length of the CDR3 is 15 residues. The ends were cut back, 10 bases at V and 0 bases at J, with 13 bases in the middle.

In its sample, this clone was seen a few times. V is TRBV28 and J is TRBJ1-6; 7 bases match TRBD1. Per germline, CDR1 MDHEN and CDR2 SYDVKM. V was pared by 7 bases and J by 7 bases, with 10 bases of the junction left unmatched. The CDR3 covers 15 residues. The chain's CDR3 is CASNLAGGGNSPLHF. CDR3 coding DNA: TGTGCCAGCAATCTGGCAGGGGGTGGGAATTCACCCCTCCACTTT. The variable domain in full, with the rest retrieved from reference TRBV28 and TRBJ1-6, is DVKVTQSSRYLVKRTGEKVFLECVQDMDHENMFWYRQDPGLGLRLIYFSYDVKMKEKGDIPEGYSVSREKKERFSLILESASTNQTSMYLCASNLAGGGNSPLHFGNGTRLTVT.

The chain links TRBV18 to TRBJ2-5; D assignment may be TRBD1 or TRBD2 (6 bases each). This CDR3 region has 16 residues. Trimming pared 5 bases from V and 1 base from J, leaving 17 bases between. Germline V gene lookup returns CDR1 KGHSH and CDR2 LQKENI. The DNA of the CDR3 is TGTGCCAGCTCATCCACAGGGAGGCGGGTCCAAGAGACCCAGTACTTC. Translating gives CASSSTGRRVQETQYF.

The chain links TRBV19 to TRBJ2-2; a weak D match, TRBD1 (6 bases). The germline V and J ends were trimmed by 6 bases and 5 bases, with 16 bases remaining between them. Germline V gene data show CDR1 as LNHDA and CDR2 as SQIVND (reference sequence). The length of the CDR3 is 15 residues. The CDR3 is CASRRAGEITGELFF. The CDR3 region has the DNA TGTGCCAGTAGGAGGGCAGGGGAGATTACCGGGGAGCTGTTTTTT.

This clone was seen a few times. The rearrangement joins TRBV9 to TRBJ2-3; 10 bases line up with TRBD2. This CDR3 has 15 residues. With V trimmed by 0 bases and J by 3 bases, 1 base remained unmatched. Germline CDR1 and CDR2: SGDLS and YYNGEE. This CDR3 is CASSVVSGGTDTQYF. The CDR3 nucleotides are TGTGCCAGCAGCGTAGTTAGCGGGGGGACAGATACGCAGTATTTT. The entire variable domain, with the rest obtained from reference TRBV9 and TRBJ2-3, is as follows: DSGVTQTPKHLITATGQRVTLRCSPRSGDLSVYWYQQSLDQGLQFLIQYYNGEERAKGNILERFSAQQFPDLHSELNLSSLELGDSALYFCASSVVSGGTDTQYFGPGTRLTVL.

In this sample, this clone is medium-sized. The chain uses TRBV25-1 and TRBJ1-1; D possibly corresponds to TRBD1 (5 bases). Germline lookup yields CDR1 MGHDK and CDR2 SYGVNS. V shed 8 bases and J shed 0 bases, with 13 bases lying between them. This CDR3 is 14 amino acids long. The CDR3 spells CASVRSGLNTEAFF. The DNA for the CDR3 is TGTGCCAGCGTAAGGTCAGGGCTGAACACTGAAGCTTTCTTT.

This clone was detected only a few times. The chain employs TRBV6-8 and TRBJ2-3; TRBD1 is a possible D gene (6 bases). Germline CDR1 is MNHGY and CDR2 is SAAAGT. V lost 5 bases, J lost 3 bases, and 15 bases lay in between. The length of the CDR3 is 15 residues. DNA of the CDR3: TGTGCCAGCAGTCCACAGGGTCGTTGGACAGATACGCAGTATTTT. The encoded protein is CASSPQGRWTDTQYF.

The chain has TRBV28 and TRBJ1-5, with unresolved D. This CDR3 is 15 amino acids long. V lost 5 bases and J lost 2, with 13 bases in between. From germline, CDR1 is MDHEN and CDR2 SYDVKM. CDR3 coding DNA: TGTGCCAGCAGTCCTCTGGGGTCGGGCAATCAGCCCCAGCATTTT. The encoded protein is CASSPLGSGNQPQHF.

The rearrangement uses TRBV30 and TRBJ2-2, with TRBD2 matching 8 bases. This CDR3 is built from 13 residues. V shed 0 bases and J 6 bases; nucleotides not matched to a gene: 0. Germline V CDR1 and CDR2: GTSNPN, SVGIG (reference sequence). The CDR3 region has the DNA TGTGCCTGGAGTGTACTAGCGGCCGGGGAGCTGTTTTTT. This gives the protein CAWSVLAAGELFF.

V usage is TRBV18 and J usage is TRBJ1-5, with 7 bases that match TRBD1. V shed 5 bases, J shed 8 bases, and the junction held 3 bases outside the gene matches. This CDR3 region has 12 residues. Germline loops: CDR1 KGHSH, CDR2 LQKENI. CDR3 in amino acids: CASSATGEPQHF. The CDR3 nucleotides read TGTGCCAGCTCAGCCACAGGGGAGCCCCAGCATTTT.

The J gene is TRBJ2-5, the V gene TRBV6-1; D might be TRBD1 or TRBD2, each matching 5 bases. V lost 0 bases, J lost 1 base, and 9 bases lay in between. The CDR3 has 15 amino acids. From germline, CDR1 is MNHNS and CDR2 SASEGT. This CDR3 is CASSEALGVQETQYF. In nucleotides, the CDR3 is TGTGCCAGCAGTGAAGCGTTGGGGGTCCAAGAGACCCAGTACTTC.

In its sample, this clone was seen a few times. The gene calls are TRBV11-3 and TRBJ2-2; a weak D match, TRBD2 (5 bases). The V gene lost 5 bases and the J gene lost 4 bases, with 14 bases spanning the gap. Germline values: CDR1 SGHNT, CDR2 YENEEA. The CDR3 has 15 residues. The CDR3: CASSQSRESTGELFF. In DNA, the CDR3 is TGTGCCAGCAGCCAATCACGGGAATCCACCGGGGAGCTGTTTTTT.

This clone ranks as large. V and J are TRBV6-8 and TRBJ1-3, with D perhaps matching TRBD1 (5 bases). CDR3 length equals 14 residues. With 5 bases removed from V and 2 bases from J, the gap between germline ends came to 10 bases. CDR1 MNHGY and CDR2 SAAAGT come from the germline V gene. CDR3 in amino acids: CASSDGGAGNTIYF. The CDR3 nucleotides are TGTGCCAGCAGTGATGGAGGGGCTGGAAACACCATATATTTT.

This clone is categorized as medium-sized. The chain employs TRBV6-8 and TRBJ1-1; the D gene is possibly TRBD1 (6 bases). The CDR3 is 13 residues long. Germline CDR1 is MNHGY and CDR2 is SAAAGT. The V end lost 10 bases, the J end lost 4 bases, and 16 bases lay between the germline ends. The CDR3 spells CATSETGATEAFF. The DNA of the CDR3 is TGTGCCACCTCCGAGACGGGGGCCACTGAAGCTTTCTTT.

J is TRBJ1-2 and V is TRBV30; 7 positions match TRBD1. Germline V gene data show CDR1 as GTSNPN and CDR2 as SVGIG (reference sequence). The CDR3 loop spans 12 amino acids. Losses at the gene ends were 5 bases for V and 10 bases for J; bases not matched to a gene: 10. CDR3 coding DNA: TGTGCCTGGGACCCGGGACAGTCAGCCTACACCTTC. It is translated as CAWDPGQSAYTF.

By sample fraction, this clone is medium-sized. CDR3 sequence (DNA): TGTGCCATCAAGGACGAAAGAAGGACAGATACGCAGTATTTT. Translation gives CAIKDERRTDTQYF. The chain links TRBV6-8 to TRBJ2-3, with D unclear. V was trimmed by 10 bases and J by 3 bases, leaving 17 bases between them. Germline CDR1 is MNHGY and CDR2 is SAAAGT. CDR3 size: 14 residues.

This chain uses TRBV9 with TRBJ2-7; unclear D gene. CDR3 length equals 13 residues. V shed 5 bases and J shed 2 bases, with 11 bases lying between them. The V gene's germline CDR1 is SGDLS and CDR2 YYNGEE. CDR3 in DNA: TGTGCCAGCAGTGAAAACGGTCCCTACGAGCAGTACTTC. Amino acid sequence: CASSENGPYEQYF. Using reference TRBV9 and TRBJ2-7 for the parts outside the CDR3, the full variable domain is DSGVTQTPKHLITATGQRVTLRCSPRSGDLSVYWYQQSLDQGLQFLIQYYNGEERAKGNILERFSAQQFPDLHSELNLSSLELGDSALYFCASSENGPYEQYFGPGTRLTVT.

J is TRBJ1-1 and V is TRBV28; D might be TRBD1 (5 bases). There are 18 residues in the CDR3. CDR1 and CDR2 (germline): MDHEN, SYDVKM. The V end was cut by 2 bases, the J end by 3 bases, with 22 bases between. CDR3 amino acids: CASSLEWVGTTGDTEAFF. CDR3 nucleotide sequence: TGTGCCAGCAGTTTAGAGTGGGTTGGGACCACGGGGGACACTGAAGCTTTCTTT.

This clone is classed as medium-sized (0.01 to 0.1%). The CDR3 sequence is CSVATTLSSGNTIYF. In DNA form, the CDR3 reads TGCAGCGTTGCGACGACACTAAGCTCTGGAAACACCATATATTTT. The chain is built from TRBV29-1 and TRBJ1-3; D call uncertain. The CDR3 is made up of 15 amino acids. V was cut by 4 bases and J by 0 bases, with 13 bases left in between. CDR1 and CDR2 (germline): SQVTM, ANQGSEA.